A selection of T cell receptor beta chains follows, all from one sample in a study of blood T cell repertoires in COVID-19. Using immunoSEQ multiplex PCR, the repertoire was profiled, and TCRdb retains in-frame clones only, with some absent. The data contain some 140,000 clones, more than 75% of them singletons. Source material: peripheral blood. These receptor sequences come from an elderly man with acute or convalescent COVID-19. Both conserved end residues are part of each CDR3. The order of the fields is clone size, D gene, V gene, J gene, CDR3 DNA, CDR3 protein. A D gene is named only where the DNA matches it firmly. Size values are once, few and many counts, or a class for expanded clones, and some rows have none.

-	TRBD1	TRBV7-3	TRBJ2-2	TGTGCCAGCAGCTTCAACAGGGGCACCGGGGAGCTGTTTTTT	CASSFNRGTGELFF
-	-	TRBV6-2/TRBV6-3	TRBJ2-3	TGTGCCAGCAGTTATTCTCGACAGGTCCTCACAGATACGCAGTATTTT	CASSYSRQVLTDTQYF
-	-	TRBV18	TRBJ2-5	TGTGCCAGCTCCCGCGACAGTGGCCAAGAGACCCAGTACTTC	CASSRDSGQETQYF
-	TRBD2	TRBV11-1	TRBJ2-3	TGTGCCAGCAGCTTAGCCCGACTAGCCACGCAGTATTTT	CASSLARLATQYF
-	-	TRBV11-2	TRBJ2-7	TGTGCCAGCAGCTTAGTCAGGGCGAACGAGCAGTACTTC	CASSLVRANEQYF
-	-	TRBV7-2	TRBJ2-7	TGTGCCAGCAGCTTAGTTTCGGACAGAGCCTACGAGCAGTACTTC	CASSLVSDRAYEQYF
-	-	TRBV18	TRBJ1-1	TGTGCCAGCTCATACTATAATGGCCGGAACACTGAAGCTTTCTTT	CASSYYNGRNTEAFF
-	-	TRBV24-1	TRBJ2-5	TGTGCCACCAGTGATTTGAAGCCCCAGGGTAAGGGGACCCAGTACTTC	CATSDLKPQGKGTQYF
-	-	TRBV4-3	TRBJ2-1	TGCGCCAGCAGCCAAGGAGGGTTCTACAATGAGCAGTTCTTC	CASSQGGFYNEQFF
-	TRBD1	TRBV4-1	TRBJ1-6	TGCGCCAGCAGCCTCTGGGGGGACAGGGGTGAATCACCCCTCCACTTT	CASSLWGDRGESPLHF
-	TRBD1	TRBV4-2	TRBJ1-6	TGTGCCAGCAGTGATCGGACAGGGGGTTTTAATTCACCCCTCCACTTT	CASSDRTGGFNSPLHF
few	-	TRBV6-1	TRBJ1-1	TGTGCCAGCAGTGAAGCCTTTGGGGCGGGGCTTTTGGGAGGAAGAGAAGCTTTCTTT	CASSEAFGAGLLGGREAFF
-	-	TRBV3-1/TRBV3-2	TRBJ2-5	TGTGCCAGCAGCCAAGGAGCCCAAGAGACCCAGTACTTC	CASSQGAQETQYF
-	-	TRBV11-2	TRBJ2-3	TGTGCCAGCAGCTTAGGACTTGTACTCGGTCCGGAATCAGATACGCAGTATTTT	CASSLGLVLGPESDTQYF
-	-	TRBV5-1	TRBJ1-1	TGCGCCAGCAGCACCGGAGGGCGGAACACTGAAGCTTTCTTT	CASSTGGRNTEAFF
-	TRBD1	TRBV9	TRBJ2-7	TGTGCCAGCGGGACAGGTATCTACGAGCAGTACTTC	CASGTGIYEQYF